This T cell receptor beta chain comes out of a study of cytomegalovirus exposure and HLA in healthy donors. V dropped 10 bases and J dropped 4; count of bases not matched to a gene: 7. The CDR3 contains 14 residues. Per the germline V gene, CDR1 is SGHNT and CDR2 is YYREEE (reference sequence). Researchers ran the PCR with 60 Vbeta and 13 Jbeta primers. In the original processing: In a later analysis, roughly 11 million of 83 million or so unique beta chains occurred in at least two donors. This table comes from immunoSEQ multiplex PCR, and its TCRdb copy is limited to in-frame clones, with some not included. Clone size and V and J calls were adopted from that table, with D and trimming inferred from the DNA. Of some 100,000 clones listed, 76% were seen once; the top ten hold roughly 15%. General study findings and limits: As confirmed in vitro, three CMV-associated chains were specific for CMV antigens. About 87% or about 30% of the time was how often most TCR beta V segments were productive, according to an earlier analysis. With further analysis later on, most CMV-associated TCR beta chains appeared HLA-restricted.

On this clone: Its antigen remains unknown.

The rearrangement joins TRBV5-4 to TRBJ2-6; 8 bases fit TRBD1. Sequencing was carried out using PBMCs. The clonotype comes from a man between 50 and 59 years old in good health and CMV-seropositive. Written as DNA, the CDR3 is TGTGCCGCAGGGGGCGCAATGGGGGCCAACGTCCTGACTTTC. Its protein is CAAGGAMGANVLTF.